Detailed here is one T cell receptor beta chain. The data are from a study of T cell changes during pregnancy in multiple sclerosis. The data were produced by immunoSEQ multiplex PCR, yet TCRdb's version contains in-frame clones alone and is incomplete. The sample lists tens of thousands of clones; approximately 92% were seen once. There are 16 residues in the CDR3. Trimming at V came to 5 bases and at J to 1 base, leaving 3 bases not matched to a gene. Germline V gene lookup returns CDR1 SGHRS and CDR2 YFSETQ. The starting material was peripheral blood, obtained in the first trimester of pregnancy. The chain is built from TRBV5-1 and TRBJ2-1; TRBD2 matches at 13 bases. The sequence was obtained from a female donor with multiple sclerosis, enrolled in a pregnancy study. The CDR3 region has the DNA TGCGCCAGCAGGGTGGGACTAGCGGGATCCTACAATGAGCAGTTCTTC. As protein: CASRVGLAGSYNEQFF. The full variable domain, its missing parts supplied by reference TRBV5-1 and TRBJ2-1, is KAGVTQTPRYLIKTRGQQVTLSCSPISGHRSVSWYQQTPGQGLQFLFEYFSETQRNKGNFPGRFSGRQFSNSRSEMNVSTLELGDSALYLCASRVGLAGSYNEQFFGPGTRLTVL.